This T cell receptor beta chain derives from a study of blood T cell repertoires in COVID-19. V lost 1 base, J lost 2 bases, and 8 bases lay in between. The V gene's germline CDR1 is SNHLY and CDR2 FYNNEI. This CDR3 is built from 14 residues. Sequencing used immunoSEQ multiplex PCR; TCRdb keeps in-frame clones, though not all of them. The sample records approximately 350,000 clones, about 90% being singletons. Sequenced: PBMCs or T cells enriched from blood (not recorded which). This sequence joins TRBV2 and TRBJ2-5; D not certain. This receptor was identified in a woman between 25 and 40 years old who had recovered from COVID-19. CDR3 DNA: TGTGCCAGCAGTGAAGTAGCAGTACAAGAGACCCAGTACTTC. Its translation is CASSEVAVQETQYF.